Sequencing of this TCR beta chain was carried out in a study of shared clonotypes between healthy human individuals. The CDR3 length is 14 residues. Germline V gene data show CDR1 as KGHSH and CDR2 as LQKENI. Trimming removed 5 bases at V and 5 bases at J, with 15 bases between. TCRdb's copy holds only in-frame clones and misses some; the assay was immunoSEQ multiplex PCR. The table lists around 2.5 million clones, 90% to 95% of them singletons, with about 0.38% in the top ten. This clone has a single count. What was sequenced was naive CD4+ T cells from PBMCs. Subset of the sample: CD45RA+ positively selected. The V call is TRBV18, the J call TRBJ1-2; no reliable D call. This TCR derives from a man aged 18 to 30 in good health. Some clones in this sample may be carry-over from other donors' samples. In DNA form, the CDR3 reads TGTGCCAGCTCATCCGCCGACAATCTATATGGCTACACCTTC. This sequence encodes CASSSADNLYGYTF.